A single sample is the source of the 26 T cell receptor beta chains below, sequenced in a study of beta chain features in type 1 diabetes. What was sequenced were expressed TCRB transcripts, since all of the isolated RNA had been reverse transcribed. Repertoires were generated with immunoSEQ multiplex PCR, while TCRdb's copy carries only in-frame clones and drops some. Of roughly 140,000 clones in the sample, less than 9.5% were seen once. Sequencing was performed on central memory CD4+ T cells from blood. The receptors derive from a man aged 18 to 30 in good health.

In this sample, this clone turned up many times. The rearrangement uses TRBV7-9 and TRBJ1-1, with TRBD1 matching 8 bases. J gave up 3 bases and V 6 bases, and 3 bases lay outside the gene matches. The germline V gene encodes CDR1 SEHNR and CDR2 FQNEAQ (reference sequence). This CDR3 is built from 13 residues. The CDR3 sequence is CASSPGGYTEAFF. CDR3 bases: TGTGCCAGCAGTCCAGGGGGCTACACTGAAGCTTTCTTT.

The chain couples TRBV16 to TRBJ1-1; 10 bases agree with TRBD1. CDR1 is KGHSY and CDR2 is FQNENV in the germline V gene. V shed 3 bases, J shed 7 bases, and the junction held 5 bases outside the gene matches. The CDR3 has 14 amino acids. As DNA, the CDR3 is TGTGCCAGCAGCCACCCCGACAGGGGGCTTGAAGCTTTCTTT. Translated: CASSHPDRGLEAFF.

The rearrangement joins TRBV4-2 to TRBJ2-1; maybe TRBD2 (6 bases). Germline lookup yields CDR1 LGHNA and CDR2 YNFKEQ. V was trimmed by 2 bases and J by 3 bases, leaving 17 bases between them. CDR3 size: 17 residues. The CDR3 protein is CASSQSSSGEGYNEQFF. The CDR3 coding sequence is TGTGCCAGCAGCCAAAGTAGTTCGGGAGAAGGCTACAATGAGCAGTTCTTC.

This clone showed up just a few times. The V gene is TRBV10-3, the J gene TRBJ1-2; TRBD1 agrees at 7 bases. From germline, CDR1 is ENHRY and CDR2 SYGVKD. There are 16 residues in the CDR3. The ends lost 6 bases at V and 0 bases at J; junction bases unmatched: 10. CDR3 DNA: TGTGCCATCAGGCCGGGACAGACTACGTCTAACTATGGCTACACCTTC. Amino acids: CAIRPGQTTSNYGYTF.

There are a few counts of this clone. V usage is TRBV5-6 and J usage is TRBJ2-3, with 10 bases that match TRBD2. J lost 0 bases, V lost 3 bases, and 13 bases had no gene match. The CDR3 is 19 amino acids. Germline CDR1 and CDR2: SGHDT and YYEEEE. The CDR3 DNA follows: TGTGCCAGCAGCTCGAGCGGGGTAGCGGGGGGCCTCAGCACAGATACGCAGTATTTT. The encoded protein is CASSSSGVAGGLSTDTQYF.

The chain couples TRBV19 to TRBJ1-2; D perhaps matches TRBD1 (6 bases). The CDR3 spans 14 residues. From germline, CDR1 is LNHDA and CDR2 SQIVND (reference sequence). Trimming removed 9 bases from V and 2 bases from J, with 16 bases in between. The CDR3 is CASRPSGTNYGYTF. Here the CDR3 DNA reads TGTGCCAGCCGACCTTCCGGGACAAACTATGGCTACACCTTC.

The rearrangement links TRBV6-5 to TRBJ2-5; 8 bases are shared with TRBD1. The CDR3 contains 14 residues. After removal of 8 bases from V and 5 bases from J, the junction contained 10 bases not matched to a gene. Germline CDR1 reads MNHEY; CDR2 reads SVGAGI. The CDR3 sequence: CASGDRGLRETQYF. For the CDR3, the DNA is TGTGCCAGCGGCGACAGGGGCCTCCGGGAGACCCAGTACTTC.

This clone has only a few counts. This chain links TRBV4-3 with TRBJ2-2; 8 bases line up with TRBD1. Trimming at V came to 4 bases and at J to 1 base, leaving 8 bases not matched to a gene. CDR3 length equals 17 residues. The germline gives CDR1 LGHNA, CDR2 YSLEER. The CDR3 DNA reads as TGCGCCAGCAGCCCCCGACAGGGGAAAGGGAACACCGGGGAGCTGTTTTTT. It specifies CASSPRQGKGNTGELFF.

This clone came up a few times. This sequence joins TRBV7-9 and TRBJ2-3, with a weak D call TRBD2 (6 bases). Germline assignment: CDR1 SEHNR and CDR2 FQNEAQ (reference sequence). The CDR3 totals 14 residues. V lost 5 bases to trimming and J lost 6 bases, with 15 bases between them. CDR3 sequence reads: CASSPMAGGDTQYF. CDR3 nucleotides: TGTGCCAGCAGCCCTATGGCCGGGGGTGATACGCAGTATTTT. Together with reference TRBV7-9 and TRBJ2-3, the CDR3 gives the full variable domain: DTGVSQNPRHKITKRGQNVTFRCDPISEHNRLYWYRQTLGQGPEFLTYFQNEAQLEKSRLLSDRFSAERPKGSFSTLEIQRTEQGDSAMYLCASSPMAGGDTQYFGPGTRLTVL.

This clone was recorded a few times. The V gene is TRBV9, the J gene TRBJ2-7, with 8 bases matching TRBD2. From germline, CDR1 is SGDLS and CDR2 YYNGEE. CDR3 length: 14 residues. The V segment lost 2 bases and the J segment 6 bases; nucleotides outside the gene matches: 7. CDR3 protein: CASSVSGGPTEQYF. The CDR3 nucleotides are TGTGCCAGCAGCGTTTCGGGGGGGCCTACCGAGCAGTACTTC.

This chain links TRBV4-2 with TRBJ2-1; 14 nucleotides agree with TRBD2. V was pared by 5 bases and J by 7 bases, with 7 bases of the junction left unmatched. In germline, CDR1 is LGHNA, CDR2 YNFKEQ. The CDR3 is 16 amino acids. The DNA for the CDR3 is TGTGCCAGCAGCTTAGGGACTAGCGGGGGTGGGAATGAGCAGTTCTTC. Its translation: CASSLGTSGGGNEQFF.

The gene calls are TRBV29-1 and TRBJ2-3, with 9 bases identical to TRBD2. This CDR3 has 13 residues. J was trimmed by 2 bases and V by 6 bases; bases with no gene match: 3. The V gene's germline CDR1 is SQVTM and CDR2 ANQGSEA. The CDR3 nucleotides read TGCAGCGTACGCGGGGGGGCCACAGATACGCAGTATTTT. It is translated as CSVRGGATDTQYF.

This clone was found a few times. The CDR3 protein is CASSTLAGGLYEQYF. The CDR3 DNA is TGTGCCAGCAGCACATTAGCGGGGGGGCTTTACGAGCAGTACTTC. The chain links TRBV7-8 to TRBJ2-7, with TRBD2 matching over 11 bases. V dropped 5 bases and J dropped 4; count of bases not matched to a gene: 7. CDR3 length: 15 residues. Germline assignment: CDR1 SGHVS and CDR2 FQNEAQ.

V is TRBV29-1 and J is TRBJ1-1; D is unclear. With 7 bases removed from V and 2 bases from J, the gap between germline ends came to 8 bases. From germline, CDR1 is SQVTM and CDR2 ANQGSEA. There are 11 residues in the CDR3. CDR3 loop: CSGGENTEAFF. The CDR3 region has the DNA TGCAGCGGCGGGGAAAACACTGAAGCTTTCTTT.

This clone has just a few counts. The rearrangement uses TRBV18 and TRBJ1-1, with D unresolved. Germline loops: CDR1 KGHSH, CDR2 LQKENI. This CDR3 is 14 amino acids long. Trimming removed 5 bases at V and 1 base at J, with 11 bases between. The CDR3 sequence is CASSTGKGNTEAFF. The CDR3 DNA follows: TGTGCCAGCTCAACCGGGAAGGGGAACACTGAAGCTTTCTTT.

The chain recombines TRBV18 with TRBJ2-7, with TRBD1 as a possible D gene (6 bases). In germline, CDR1 is KGHSH, CDR2 LQKENI. V lost 3 bases, J lost 5 bases, and 17 bases lay in between. This CDR3 is built from 15 residues. The CDR3 bases are TGTGCCAGCTCACCGCTACTACAGGGTGTCAACGAGCAGTACTTC. It specifies CASSPLLQGVNEQYF.

This clone was seen a few times. The genes are TRBV5-1 and TRBJ2-7; 9 bases match TRBD1. Germline CDR1 SGHRS, CDR2 YFSETQ. V gave up 0 bases and J gave up 6 bases; unmatched junction bases: 10. The CDR3 is 16 amino acids. The CDR3 DNA is TGCGCCAGCAGCTTGGTTGGGACAGGGCTGAGGGGCGAGCAGTACTTC. Its protein product is CASSLVGTGLRGEQYF.

The chain has TRBV10-3 and TRBJ2-5; D is possibly TRBD1 (7 bases). Germline CDR1 is ENHRY and CDR2 is SYGVKD. The CDR3 extends over 13 amino acids. V shed 4 bases and J shed 4 bases, with 10 bases lying between them. CDR3 sequence: CAISAQGGETQYF. CDR3 bases: TGTGCCATCAGTGCTCAGGGGGGAGAGACCCAGTACTTC.

This clone has a handful of counts. For the CDR3, the DNA is TGCGCCAGCAGCCAAGAACCGGGGGGTCGCACCGGGGAGCTGTTTTTT. This codes for CASSQEPGGRTGELFF. This rearrangement joins TRBV4-3 to TRBJ2-2, with 7 bases lining up with TRBD2. CDR1 is LGHNA and CDR2 is YSLEER in the germline V gene. The J segment lost 4 bases and the V segment lost 0 bases, leaving 5 bases of the junction unmatched. The CDR3 totals 16 residues.

At least ten counts were recorded for this clone. The chain recombines TRBV11-1 with TRBJ2-5; TRBD1 matches 9 bases. The germline V gene has CDR1 SGHAT and CDR2 FQDESV (reference sequence). J lost 4 bases, V lost 9 bases, and 6 bases had no gene match. The CDR3 runs 13 residues. The CDR3 nucleotides read TGTGCCAGTAACCGACAGGGGGGAGAGACCCAGTACTTC. This encodes CASNRQGGETQYF.

The table lists this clone with a few counts. The chain has TRBV5-1 and TRBJ2-3; 12 bases are shared with TRBD2. The CDR3 length is 16 residues. From germline, CDR1 is SGHRS and CDR2 YFSETQ. Trimming took 1 base from V and 6 from J; bases not matched to a gene: 6. CDR3 region: CASSLSLAGGHDTQYF. In DNA form, the CDR3 reads TGCGCCAGCAGCTTGTCTCTAGCGGGGGGGCATGATACGCAGTATTTT.

This clone was seen a few times. The chain uses TRBV18 and TRBJ2-7; D is uncertain. V lost 1 base, J lost 4 bases, and 8 bases lay in between. The CDR3 totals 13 residues. Germline V lookup: CDR1 KGHSH, CDR2 LQKENI. The CDR3, as DNA: TGTGCCAGCTCACCACGCTCCAGTTACGAGCAGTACTTC. Translation: CASSPRSSYEQYF.

The chain uses TRBV11-2 and TRBJ2-5, with D tentatively TRBD1 (5 bases). The CDR3 loop spans 15 amino acids. The germline CDR1 and CDR2 sequences are SGHAT and FQNNGV. V lost 1 base, J lost 1 base, and 10 bases lay in between. The CDR3 nucleotides are TGTGCCAGCAGCTTAGTCAGGGCCCCCCAAGAGACCCAGTACTTC. It yields the protein CASSLVRAPQETQYF.

This clone was observed a few times. The rearrangement joins TRBV4-2 to TRBJ1-5; 9 positions agree with TRBD1. The ends lost 3 bases at V and 4 bases at J; junction bases unmatched: 7. Looked up from germline, CDR1 is LGHNA and CDR2 is YNFKEQ. CDR3 length equals 16 residues. The CDR3 region is CASSHSQGQGNQPQHF. CDR3 nucleotides: TGTGCCAGCAGCCACTCTCAGGGACAGGGTAATCAGCCCCAGCATTTT.

J is TRBJ2-3 and V is TRBV15, with 13 bases aligning to TRBD2. This CDR3 region has 16 residues. CDR1 and CDR2 from the germline V gene are LNHNV and YYDKDF (reference sequence). Unmatched junction bases numbered 4, after V lost 3 bases and J lost 4 bases. The CDR3 nucleotides read TGTGCCACCAGCAGGGGACTAGCGGGATCCCCAGATACGCAGTATTTT. Protein sequence: CATSRGLAGSPDTQYF.

This clone was detected a few times. V usage is TRBV11-2 and J usage is TRBJ2-2; weak D call: TRBD2 (7 bases). V was shortened by 2 bases and J by 6 bases, with 13 bases between the two germline ends. The CDR3 extends over 15 amino acids. Germline CDR1 is SGHAT and CDR2 is FQNNGV. Written as DNA, the CDR3 is TGTGCCAGCAGCTTAAGGGGGGGGCTAGCCGGGGAGCTGTTTTTT. Amino acids: CASSLRGGLAGELFF.